This T cell receptor beta chain was obtained from a study of technical replicates of blood from a few donors. Profiled with immunoSEQ multiplex PCR; TCRdb holds only in-frame clones, not every one. The sample holds about 70,000 clones, around 97% seen once. The receptor's source is a human donor in good health. Sequencing was carried out using T cells isolated from PBMCs.

CDR3 in DNA: TGTGCCACCAGCAGCCTTGCGGCCTTCCTTGCCGAGCAGTACTTC. Its protein product is CATSSLAAFLAEQYF. The V call is TRBV15, the J call TRBJ2-7; D uncertain. The germline V gene encodes CDR1 LNHNV and CDR2 YYDKDF (reference sequence). Trimming removed 3 bases at V and 6 bases at J, with 18 bases between. The CDR3 is 15 amino acids.